This T cell receptor (beta chain) stems from a study of T cell responses to AZD1222 COVID-19 vaccine (dated by TCRdb to the early 2020s). Study-wide context: AZD1222 recipients given second doses at about 4 weeks or at about 12 weeks were pooled, since spike-specific TCR depth and breadth were not found to differ between the two schedules. A total of under 250 trial participants underwent TCR sequencing, of whom 200 to 220 had received two doses of AZD1222 and some 25 had received two doses of the MenACWY control vaccine. Trial participants were enrolled by age into subgroups of 18-55, 56-69 and 70-plus years, and about 150, 27 and 61 TCR-sequenced participants, respectively, were included in these subgroups. What the study reported, not specific to this receptor: After two AZD1222 doses, spike-specific TCR breadth and depth were significantly higher than at day 0 and than in MenACWY recipients. Conclusions about previously exposed vaccinees are limited, since just six AZD1222 recipients were seropositive for SARS-CoV-2 at baseline. Participants were mostly white British, with more females than males. The authors suggested clonal diversity may have been underestimated. In the small 56-69-year group, the increase in depth fell short of significance, most likely because of low power. The vaccine-associated CD4 TCRs covered the entire spike protein, and the dominant responses fell in regions 160-218 and 743-854. Because no day 14 peak-response samples were available, repertoires were characterized only after the peak T cell response. Epitopes outside the regions mutated in the B.1.351 and B.1.1.7 variants were reportedly recognized by nearly half of the unique spike-specific TCRs.

This clone was counted once. Which antigen it targets is not known. No qualities accompany the bases; no much larger clone lies one base away. The CDR3 regions of human TCRbeta chains were analyzed by immunosequencing. In the paper's pipeline: TCRs in the repertoires were compared against a reference library of SARS-CoV-2-specific TCRs that had been generated with the MIRA antigen-specificity platform. Breadth meant the fraction of unique TCRs that were SARS-CoV-2-associated, whereas depth meant the fraction of total T cells that were SARS-CoV-2-associated. Using the MIRA data, each spike-specific TCR was mapped to the spike region that the TCR reacts to and placed in a CD4 or CD8 class. Log10-transformed breadth and depth values were compared by one-way ANOVA with Sidak's multiple comparisons tests. Drawn from immuneACCESS, this table holds only the in-frame rearrangements with V and J called that TCRdb kept. Clones are partly lost; checked studies trace under half to an unresolved V gene and leave the rest unexplained. The V and J calls and clone size come from that table; D and trimming were worked out from the DNA. The table for this sample lists 60,000 to 75,000 clones; about 85% of them were counted only once. Roughly 19% of the sample goes to the ten largest clones.

The time point label corresponds to: baseline before first vaccination. The vaccinee samples were drawn from two UK trials, COV001 and COV002, one of which was a single-blind randomized controlled phase 2/3 trial testing AZD1222 (ChAdOx1 nCoV-19) in healthy adults. For TCRbeta chain sequencing, PBMC samples from trial participants were taken at day 0 and at day 28 after the second dose. The CDR1 and CDR2 encoded by the germline V gene are MNHEY and SVGEGT. Trimming accounts for 2 bases at V and 4 bases at J, while the number of junction bases matched to no gene is 7. From the cysteine through the phenylalanine, the CDR3 covers 16 amino acids. Of the read, only the CDR3 DNA is kept; its 48 bases are in frame from base 1.

The chain links TRBV6-2 or TRBV6-3 with TRBJ2-2; TRBD1 fits 7 bases in the junction. Sequencing was performed on peripheral blood, taken on day 0 of AZD1222 vaccination. This TCR came from an adult in good health. The DNA sequence is TGTGCCAGCAGTTACCCGACAGGGTGGGGCACCGGGGAGCTGTTTTTT. Translated, it gives CASSYPTGWGTGELFF.